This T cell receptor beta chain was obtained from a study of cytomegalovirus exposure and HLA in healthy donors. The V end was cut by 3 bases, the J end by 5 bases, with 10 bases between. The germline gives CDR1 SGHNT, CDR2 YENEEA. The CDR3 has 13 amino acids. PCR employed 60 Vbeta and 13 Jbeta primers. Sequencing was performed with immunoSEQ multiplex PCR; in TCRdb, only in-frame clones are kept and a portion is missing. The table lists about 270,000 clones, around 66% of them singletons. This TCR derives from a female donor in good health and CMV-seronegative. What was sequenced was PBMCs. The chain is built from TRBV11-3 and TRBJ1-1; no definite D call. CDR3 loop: CASSFRVWTEAFF. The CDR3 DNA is TGTGCCAGCAGCTTCCGGGTATGGACTGAAGCTTTCTTT.